The source of this T cell receptor beta chain is a study of T cell changes during pregnancy in multiple sclerosis. Germline loops: CDR1 ENHRY, CDR2 SYGVKD. The CDR3 has 14 residues. The V and J ends lost 4 bases and 2 bases respectively, with 11 bases between them. This clone was observed a few times. TCRdb's table, derived via immunoSEQ multiplex PCR, lists solely in-frame clones and lacks some. Of over 45,000 clones in the sample, 85% to 95% are singletons; the top ten hold 0.7% to 1%. The sequence was obtained from a female donor in good health, enrolled as a control in a pregnancy study. V gene TRBV10-3 combines with J gene TRBJ1-1; D not certain. Sequences were derived from CD4+ T cells from peripheral blood mononuclear cells, sampled in the second trimester of pregnancy. For the CDR3, the DNA is TGTGCCATCAGTGGCCGCCAGGCAAACACTGAAGCTTTCTTT. Translation gives CAISGRQANTEAFF.